A single sample is the source of the 26 T cell receptor beta chains below, sequenced in a study of blood T cells in healthy people across ages. A second roughly 6 to 11 cycle PCR used barcoded and J-beta primers. TCRdb fed the 5' RACE reads into MiXCR, producing one record per CDR3 protein. The sample carries 1.5 million or so distinct CDR3 sequences, 42% recorded once. Sequencing used blood. The receptors derive from a woman aged 18 to 35 in good health.

This clonotype has only one observation. The chain combines TRBV11-2 with TRBJ1-2, with D hard to call. The CDR3 has 14 amino acids. The V end lost 3 bases, the J end lost 5 bases, and 13 bases lay between the germline ends. Germline V gives CDR1 SGHAT, CDR2 FQNNGV. CDR3 nucleotide sequence: TGTGCCAGCAGCTTTGACGGGTTTTTTTATGGCTACACCTTC. As protein: CASSFDGFFYGYTF.

The chain employs TRBV20-1 and TRBJ2-5; D gene ambiguous. The CDR3 has 11 residues. From germline, CDR1 is DFQATT and CDR2 SNEGSKA (reference sequence). Trimming cost V 3 bases and J 11 bases, with 13 bases left between them. The CDR3 reads CSASTLDEQYF. DNA for the CDR3: TGCAGTGCTAGCACTTTGGATGAGCAGTACTTC.

This chain links TRBV6-1 with TRBJ1-5, with 12 bases that match TRBD1. The J segment lost 6 bases and the V segment lost 3 bases, leaving 3 bases of the junction unmatched. The CDR3 covers 15 residues. Germline CDR1 MNHNS, CDR2 SASEGT. The CDR3 DNA sequence: TGTGCCAGCAGTGACGGGACAGGGGGCCGTCAGCCCCAGCATTTT. Translation gives CASSDGTGGRQPQHF.

V usage is TRBV12-3 or TRBV12-4 and J usage is TRBJ2-4, with TRBD2 matching over 7 bases. The J call is uncertain, as TRBJ2-7 better fits the DNA end. The CDR3 totals 13 residues. CDR3 region: CATMWAGESEQYF. The CDR3 bases are TGTGCCACCATGTGGGCGGGAGAGTCCGAGCAGTACTTC.

This chain connects TRBV20-1 to TRBJ2-7, with 10 bases matching TRBD2. From germline, CDR1 is DFQATT and CDR2 SNEGSKA (reference sequence). CDR3 size: 16 residues. J was trimmed by 0 bases and V by 3 bases; bases with no gene match: 8. The CDR3 DNA is TGCAGTGCTAGGCAATCACTAGCGGGGTTCTCCTACGAGCAGTACTTC. The encoded protein is CSARQSLAGFSYEQYF.

The chain carries TRBV5-1 and TRBJ2-3, with 10 bases identical to TRBD2. V lost 1 base to trimming and J lost 2 bases; unmatched junction nucleotides: 4. Germline V gene data show CDR1 as SGHRS and CDR2 as YFSETQ. There are 16 residues in the CDR3. CDR3 nucleotides: TGCGCCAGCAGCTTGCGAGCGGGGGGGATCACAGATACGCAGTATTTT. It yields the protein CASSLRAGGITDTQYF.

The chain couples TRBV29-1 to TRBJ2-1; TRBD2 is a possible D gene (7 bases). The CDR3 spans 17 residues. Germline CDR1 reads SQVTM; CDR2 reads ANQGSEA. With 2 bases removed from V and 0 bases from J, the gap between germline ends came to 17 bases. The CDR3 region has the DNA TGCAGCGTTGAACACACCAAGGGGGGGGCCTCCTACAATGAGCAGTTCTTC. Translating gives CSVEHTKGGASYNEQFF.

The chain couples TRBV9 to TRBJ2-2; possible D gene TRBD2, 5 bases. The CDR3 extends over 15 amino acids. Germline V lookup: CDR1 SGDLS, CDR2 YYNGEE. With 4 bases removed from V and 4 bases from J, the gap between germline ends came to 14 bases. This CDR3 is CASSSTGLITGELFF. In DNA, the CDR3 is TGTGCCAGCAGCTCGACCGGACTGATCACCGGGGAGCTGTTTTTT.

J is TRBJ1-2 and V is TRBV4-1; D is ambiguous. This CDR3 has 16 amino acids. Between the trimmed V and J ends, which lost 0 bases and 4 bases, there was a span of 15 bases. The V gene's germline CDR1 is MGHRA and CDR2 YSYEKL. The CDR3: CASSQEFTSEAYGYTF. CDR3 DNA: TGCGCCAGCAGCCAAGAGTTTACTTCGGAGGCCTATGGCTACACCTTC.

The gene calls are TRBV25-1 and TRBJ2-7, with 11 nucleotides matching TRBD2. This CDR3 has 15 residues. The germline gives CDR1 MGHDK, CDR2 SYGVNS. Germline trimming cut 4 bases from V and 2 bases from J; bases unmatched to any gene: 4. CDR3 coding DNA: TGTGCCAGCAGTGGAAATAGCGGGAGGGCCTACGAGCAGTACTTC. Translating gives CASSGNSGRAYEQYF.

This chain connects TRBV9 to TRBJ2-3; D might be TRBD2 (6 bases). The germline CDR1 and CDR2 sequences are SGDLS and YYNGEE. The CDR3 covers 17 residues. The V gene lost 0 bases and the J gene lost 1 base, with 15 bases spanning the gap. The CDR3 DNA sequence: TGTGCCAGCAGCGTAGACGGGACTCGCACACGCACAGATACGCAGTATTTT. Its protein is CASSVDGTRTRTDTQYF.

The chain couples TRBV6-4 to TRBJ1-2; D might be TRBD1 (6 bases). The ends were cut back, 4 bases at V and 5 bases at J, with 11 bases in the middle. Looked up from germline, CDR1 is MRHNA and CDR2 is SNTAGT. The CDR3 extends over 13 amino acids. The CDR3 DNA sequence: TGTGCCAGCAGTGGAAGTCAGGGGTATGGCTACACCTTC. Translation: CASSGSQGYGYTF.

The rearrangement uses TRBV20-1 and TRBJ2-5; perhaps TRBD1 as D (5 bases). CDR1 DFQATT and CDR2 SNEGSKA come from the germline V gene (reference sequence). V lost 4 bases, J lost 3 bases, and 6 bases lay in between. The CDR3 loop spans 11 amino acids. Here the CDR3 reads CSAMTEETQYF. The CDR3 DNA reads TGCAGTGCTATGACAGAAGAGACCCAGTACTTC.

J is TRBJ2-7 and V is TRBV12-3 or TRBV12-4; TRBD2 aligns across 8 bases. This CDR3 region has 15 residues. J gave up 0 bases and V 5 bases, and 6 bases lay outside the gene matches. The chain's CDR3 is CASSKSGGSSYEQYF. The CDR3, as DNA: TGTGCCAGCAGTAAAAGCGGGGGAAGCTCCTACGAGCAGTACTTC.

This clonotype appeared a few times. This chain uses TRBV20-1 with TRBJ2-1; D might be TRBD2 (6 bases). The CDR3 consists of 16 residues. V dropped 3 bases and J dropped 2 bases, with 17 bases sitting between them. CDR1 and CDR2 from the germline V gene are DFQATT and SNEGSKA (reference sequence). This chain's CDR3 is CSARPPSRGAYNEQFF. CDR3 sequence (DNA): TGCAGTGCTAGGCCTCCCTCTCGCGGGGCCTACAATGAGCAGTTCTTC.

This clonotype was counted only a few times. This chain links TRBV2 with TRBJ2-5, with D maybe TRBD2 (6 bases). This CDR3 region has 15 residues. Germline V gene lookup returns CDR1 SNHLY and CDR2 FYNNEI. V lost 10 bases and J 5 bases, leaving 23 bases between the germline ends. This chain's CDR3 is CATSDQGLGGETQYF. The CDR3 bases are TGTGCCACCAGCGACCAGGGCCTCGGAGGGGAGACCCAGTACTTC.

The chain carries TRBV9 and TRBJ2-1; weak D call: TRBD1 (7 bases). The germline gives CDR1 SGDLS, CDR2 YYNGEE. V was trimmed by 3 bases and J by 2 bases, leaving 12 bases between them. This CDR3 has 15 residues. CDR3 region: CASSDTGEAYNEQFF. CDR3 bases: TGTGCCAGCAGCGATACAGGGGAGGCCTACAATGAGCAGTTCTTC. The variable domain in full, completed from reference TRBV9 and TRBJ2-1, reads DSGVTQTPKHLITATGQRVTLRCSPRSGDLSVYWYQQSLDQGLQFLIQYYNGEERAKGNILERFSAQQFPDLHSELNLSSLELGDSALYFCASSDTGEAYNEQFFGPGTRLTVL.

This clonotype was recorded only once. The chain couples TRBV7-2 to TRBJ2-1, with 14 bases fitting TRBD2. The germline V gene encodes CDR1 SGHTA and CDR2 FQGNSA. The CDR3 is 16 amino acids. After removal of 6 bases from V and 9 bases from J, the junction contained 10 bases not matched to a gene. Here the CDR3 reads CASRGTGTSGRGEQFF. The CDR3 DNA reads as TGTGCCAGCAGAGGAACCGGGACTAGCGGGAGAGGTGAGCAGTTCTTC. Filled out from reference TRBV7-2 and TRBJ2-1, the complete variable domain reads GAGVSQSPSNKVTEKGKDVELRCDPISGHTALYWYRQSLGQGLEFLIYFQGNSAPDKSGLPSDRFSAERTGGSVSTLTIQRTQQEDSAVYLCASRGTGTSGRGEQFFGPGTRLTVL.

The rearrangement links TRBV20-1 to TRBJ2-1; 9 nucleotides line up with TRBD2. This CDR3 comprises 16 residues. CDR1 is DFQATT and CDR2 is SNEGSKA in the germline V gene (reference sequence). With 4 bases clipped from V and 0 bases from J, the junction kept 7 bases outside the gene matches. The CDR3 here is CSAIIPTSGSYNEQFF. The CDR3 DNA is TGCAGTGCTATTATCCCGACTAGCGGCTCCTACAATGAGCAGTTCTTC.

This clonotype was observed a handful of times. The gene calls are TRBV6-1 and TRBJ1-2, with 10 positions matching TRBD1. The CDR3 has 15 residues. With 2 bases clipped from V and 4 bases from J, the junction kept 4 bases outside the gene matches. Germline CDR1 is MNHNS and CDR2 is SASEGT. Here the CDR3 DNA reads TGTGCCAGCAGTGAACCGGGACAGGGGACCTATGGCTACACCTTC. Its protein is CASSEPGQGTYGYTF.

This clonotype was seen ten or more times. The J gene is TRBJ2-4, the V gene TRBV29-1, with 8 bases matching TRBD2. Trimming removed 7 bases from V and 2 bases from J; junction bases left unmatched: 10. CDR1 is SQVTM and CDR2 is ANQGSEA in the germline V gene. The CDR3 spans 15 residues. The CDR3 sequence: CSAIGRGATKNIQYF. The CDR3 DNA follows: TGCAGCGCAATCGGGCGGGGGGCGACCAAAAACATTCAGTACTTC. The complete variable domain, with remaining parts taken from reference TRBV29-1 and TRBJ2-4, reads SAVISQKPSRDICQRGTSLTIQCQVDSQVTMMFWYRQQPGQSLTLIATANQGSEATYESGFVIDKFPISRPNLTFSTLTVSNMSPEDSSIYLCSAIGRGATKNIQYFGAGTRLSVL.

CDR3 bases: TGTGCCAGCGGGATCCAGGGGTCCACAGATACGCAGTATTTT. Its translation is CASGIQGSTDTQYF. The chain recombines TRBV2 with TRBJ2-3, with D possibly matching TRBD1 (6 bases). The CDR3 runs 14 residues. Trimming removed 8 bases from V and 2 bases from J, with 14 bases in between. CDR1 is SNHLY, CDR2 FYNNEI, per germline.

The rearrangement joins TRBV4-2 to TRBJ2-3, with D possibly being TRBD2 (5 bases). V lost 1 base and J lost 0, with 11 bases in between. Germline CDR1 and CDR2: LGHNA and YNFKEQ. The CDR3 totals 16 residues. CDR3 sequence reads: CASSQASAGSTDTQYF. The DNA of the CDR3 is TGTGCCAGCAGCCAAGCCTCGGCGGGCAGCACAGATACGCAGTATTTT.

This rearrangement joins TRBV29-1 to TRBJ2-3; D possibly corresponds to TRBD2 (6 bases). V lost 7 bases to trimming and J lost 6 bases, with 14 bases between them. The CDR3 contains 12 residues. Looked up from germline, CDR1 is SQVTM and CDR2 is ANQGSEA. The CDR3 sequence: CSAGGAGDTQYF. As DNA, the CDR3 is TGCAGCGCCGGCGGGGCAGGGGATACGCAGTATTTT.

The chain has TRBV29-1 and TRBJ2-6, with D possibly being TRBD1 or TRBD2 (6 bases each). V lost 4 bases and J lost 0, with 22 bases in between. Germline CDR1 is SQVTM and CDR2 is ANQGSEA. CDR3 length equals 19 residues. CDR3 amino acids: CSVGGGGQAVNSGANVLTF. CDR3 bases: TGCAGCGTTGGTGGAGGGGGTCAGGCGGTAAACTCTGGGGCCAACGTCCTGACTTTC.

The chain combines TRBV11-2 with TRBJ1-2; no clear D. The CDR3 is 18 residues long. CDR1 and CDR2 (germline): SGHAT, FQNNGV. V was shortened by 4 bases and J by 0 bases, with 21 bases between the two germline ends. This CDR3 reads CASSSTPIREEANYGYTF. The CDR3 bases are TGTGCCAGCAGCTCCACCCCAATACGGGAGGAAGCTAACTATGGCTACACCTTC.